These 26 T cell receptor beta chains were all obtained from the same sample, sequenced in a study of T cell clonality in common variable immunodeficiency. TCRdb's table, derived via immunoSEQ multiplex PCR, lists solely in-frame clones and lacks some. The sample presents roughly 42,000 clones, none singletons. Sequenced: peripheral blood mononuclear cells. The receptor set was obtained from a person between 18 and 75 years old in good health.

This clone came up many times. The CDR3 here is CASSSRETQYF. Incomplete CDR3 DNA: TGTGCCAGCAGCTCAAGGGAGACC. The chain is built from TRBV7-2 and TRBJ2-5; D gene unclear. The read terminates 3 residues before the CDR3 end, so the remaining end is supplied by the germline J gene. The ends were cut back, 4 bases at V and 5 bases at J, with 5 bases in the middle. The CDR3 extends over 11 amino acids. Germline V gene data show CDR1 as SGHTA and CDR2 as FQGNSA.

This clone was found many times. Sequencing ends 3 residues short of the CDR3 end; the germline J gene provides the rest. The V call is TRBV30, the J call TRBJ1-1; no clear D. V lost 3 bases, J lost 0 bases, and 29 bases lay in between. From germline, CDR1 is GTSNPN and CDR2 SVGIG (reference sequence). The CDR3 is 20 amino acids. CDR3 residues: CAWSPYEGVGGFPLNTEAFF. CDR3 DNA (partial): TGTGCCTGGAGCCCATATGAGGGTGTAGGAGGGTTCCCGTTGAACACTGAA.

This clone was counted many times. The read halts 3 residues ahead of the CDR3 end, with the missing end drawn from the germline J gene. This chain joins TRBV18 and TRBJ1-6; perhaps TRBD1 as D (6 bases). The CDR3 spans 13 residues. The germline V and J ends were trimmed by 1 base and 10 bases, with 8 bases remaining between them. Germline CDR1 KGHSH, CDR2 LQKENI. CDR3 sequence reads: CASSPQGESPLHF. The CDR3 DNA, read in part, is TGTGCCAGCTCACCACAGGGGGAATCACCC.

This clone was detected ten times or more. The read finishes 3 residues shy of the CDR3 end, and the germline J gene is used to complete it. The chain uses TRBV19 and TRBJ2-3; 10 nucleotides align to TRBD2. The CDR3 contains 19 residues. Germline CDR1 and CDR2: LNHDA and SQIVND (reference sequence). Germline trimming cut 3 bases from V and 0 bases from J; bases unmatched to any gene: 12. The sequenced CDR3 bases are TGTGCCAGTAGTATTCGGGGGATAGCGGGAGGATCTAGCACAGATACG. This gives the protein CASSIRGIAGGSSTDT. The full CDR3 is CASSIRGIAGGSSTDTQYF.

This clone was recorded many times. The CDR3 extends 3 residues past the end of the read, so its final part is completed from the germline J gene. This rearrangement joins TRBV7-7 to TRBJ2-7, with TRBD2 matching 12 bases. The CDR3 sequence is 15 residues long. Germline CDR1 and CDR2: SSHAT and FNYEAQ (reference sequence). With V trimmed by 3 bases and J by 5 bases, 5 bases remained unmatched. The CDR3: CASSLTSGSVDEQYF. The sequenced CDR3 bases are TGTGCCAGCAGCTTGACTAGCGGGAGCGTAGACGAG.

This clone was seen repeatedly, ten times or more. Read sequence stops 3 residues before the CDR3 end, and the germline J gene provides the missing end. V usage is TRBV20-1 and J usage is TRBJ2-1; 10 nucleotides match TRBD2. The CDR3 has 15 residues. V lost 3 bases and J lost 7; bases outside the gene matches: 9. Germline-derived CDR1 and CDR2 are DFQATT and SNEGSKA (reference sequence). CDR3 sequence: CSASSLAGDWNEQFF. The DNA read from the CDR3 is TGCAGTGCTAGTTCTCTAGCGGGAGATTGGAATGAG.

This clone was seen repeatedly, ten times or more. CDR3 residues: CASSFGTSSDNEQFF. The covered CDR3 bases are TGTGCCAGCAGCTTCGGGACTAGCAGTGACAATGAG. The rearrangement joins TRBV5-5 to TRBJ2-1, with 9 bases lining up with TRBD2. The DNA ends 3 residues before the CDR3 does, and the rest of the CDR3 is filled in from the germline J gene. This CDR3 has 15 residues. V gave up 2 bases and J gave up 5 bases; unmatched junction bases: 5. CDR1 is SGHKS and CDR2 is YYEKEE in the germline V gene (reference sequence).

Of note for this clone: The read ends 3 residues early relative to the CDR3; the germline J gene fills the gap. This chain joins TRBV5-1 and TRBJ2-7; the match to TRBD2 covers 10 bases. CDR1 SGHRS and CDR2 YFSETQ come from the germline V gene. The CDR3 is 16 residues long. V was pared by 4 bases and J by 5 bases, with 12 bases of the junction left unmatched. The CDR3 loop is CASSPPILAGMNEQYF. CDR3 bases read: TGCGCCAGCAGCCCCCCCATACTAGCGGGAATGAACGAG.

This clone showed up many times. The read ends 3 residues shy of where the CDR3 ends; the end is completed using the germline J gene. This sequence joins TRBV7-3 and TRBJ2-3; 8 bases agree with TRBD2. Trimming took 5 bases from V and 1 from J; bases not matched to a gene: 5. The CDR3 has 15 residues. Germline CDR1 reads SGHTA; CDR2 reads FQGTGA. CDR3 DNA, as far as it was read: TGTGCCAGCAGCCGACTAGCGAGGGGCACAGATACG. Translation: CASSRLARGTDT. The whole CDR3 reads CASSRLARGTDTQYF.

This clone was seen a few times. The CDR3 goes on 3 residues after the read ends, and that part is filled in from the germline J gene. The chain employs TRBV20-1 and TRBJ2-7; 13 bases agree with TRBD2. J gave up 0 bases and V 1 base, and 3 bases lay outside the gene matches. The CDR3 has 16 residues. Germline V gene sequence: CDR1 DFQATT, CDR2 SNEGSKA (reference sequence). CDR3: CSARAWTSGSSYEQYF. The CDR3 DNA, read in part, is TGCAGTGCTAGAGCCTGGACTAGCGGGAGCTCCTACGAG.

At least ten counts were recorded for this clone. The DNA read from the CDR3 is TGCGCCAGCAGCTTGGTTTCAGGGAGGACAGATACG. Amino acid sequence: CASSLVSGRTDT. The entire CDR3 sequence reads CASSLVSGRTDTQYF. The rearrangement links TRBV5-1 to TRBJ2-3, with D perhaps matching TRBD2 (6 bases). The read falls 3 residues short of the CDR3 end, and the missing part is taken from the germline J gene. CDR1 is SGHRS, CDR2 YFSETQ, per germline. The V gene lost 0 bases and the J gene lost 3 bases, with 11 bases spanning the gap. The CDR3 totals 15 residues.

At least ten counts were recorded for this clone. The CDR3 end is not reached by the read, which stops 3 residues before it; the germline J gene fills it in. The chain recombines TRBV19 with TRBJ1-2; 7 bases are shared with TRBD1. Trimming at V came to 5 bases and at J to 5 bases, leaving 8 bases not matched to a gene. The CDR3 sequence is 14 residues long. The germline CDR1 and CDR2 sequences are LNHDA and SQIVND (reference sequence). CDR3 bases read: TGTGCCAGTAGTGATCCCGGGACAGCATATGGC. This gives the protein CASSDPGTAYG. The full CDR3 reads CASSDPGTAYGYTF.

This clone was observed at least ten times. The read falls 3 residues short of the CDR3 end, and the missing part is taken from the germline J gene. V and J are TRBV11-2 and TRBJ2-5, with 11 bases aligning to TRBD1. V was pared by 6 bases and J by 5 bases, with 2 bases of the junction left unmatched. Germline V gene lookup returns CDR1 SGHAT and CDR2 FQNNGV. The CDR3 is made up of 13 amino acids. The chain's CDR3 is CASSRDRGETQYF. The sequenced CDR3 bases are TGTGCCAGCAGTCGGGACAGGGGGGAGACC.

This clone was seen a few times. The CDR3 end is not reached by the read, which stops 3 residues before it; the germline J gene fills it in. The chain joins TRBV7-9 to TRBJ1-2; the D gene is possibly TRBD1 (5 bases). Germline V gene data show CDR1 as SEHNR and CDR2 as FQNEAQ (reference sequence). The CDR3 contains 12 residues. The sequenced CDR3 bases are TGTGCCAGCAGCTTATCAGGGCCCGAG. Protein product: CASSLSGPE. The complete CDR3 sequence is CASSLSGPEYTF.

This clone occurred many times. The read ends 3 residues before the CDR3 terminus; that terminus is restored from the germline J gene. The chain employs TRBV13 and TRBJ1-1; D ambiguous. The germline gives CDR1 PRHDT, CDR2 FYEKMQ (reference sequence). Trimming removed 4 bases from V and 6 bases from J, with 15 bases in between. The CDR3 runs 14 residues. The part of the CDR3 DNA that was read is TGTGCCAGCAGCTCCGGACTCCCGGCGGCTGAA. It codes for CASSSGLPAAE. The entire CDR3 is CASSSGLPAAEAFF.

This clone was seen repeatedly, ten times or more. The CDR3 loop is CASSFGGGASDTQYF. The CDR3 bases that were read are TGTGCCAGCAGCTTCGGCGGGGGGGCCTCCGATACG. This sequence joins TRBV6-2 or TRBV6-3 and TRBJ2-3, with 9 bases fitting TRBD2. The CDR3 is cut off 3 residues early in the read; its end comes from the germline J gene. Germline CDR1 reads MNHEY; CDR2 reads SVGEGT. The CDR3 totals 15 residues. The junction had 10 bases not matched to a gene; V was cut back by 6 bases and J by 6 bases.

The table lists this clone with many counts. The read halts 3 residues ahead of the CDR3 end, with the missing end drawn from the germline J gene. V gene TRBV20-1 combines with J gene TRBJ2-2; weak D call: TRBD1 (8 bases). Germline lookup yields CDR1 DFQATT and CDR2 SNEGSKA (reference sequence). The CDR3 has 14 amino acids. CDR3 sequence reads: CSASPTGGVEKLFF. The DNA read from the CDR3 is TGCAGTGCTAGTCCTACAGGGGGGGTTGAAAAG.

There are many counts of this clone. The sequenced part of the CDR3 DNA is TGTGCCAGTAGTACCGGACAGGGCGGAGAGACC. Protein sequence: CASSTGQGGET. The whole CDR3 protein reads CASSTGQGGETQYF. The chain carries TRBV19 and TRBJ2-5; 8 bases line up with TRBD1. The CDR3 end falls 3 residues outside the read, so it is completed with the germline J gene. The CDR3 is 14 amino acids. The J segment lost 4 bases and the V segment lost 4 bases, leaving 5 bases of the junction unmatched. Germline CDR1 reads LNHDA; CDR2 reads SQIVND (reference sequence).

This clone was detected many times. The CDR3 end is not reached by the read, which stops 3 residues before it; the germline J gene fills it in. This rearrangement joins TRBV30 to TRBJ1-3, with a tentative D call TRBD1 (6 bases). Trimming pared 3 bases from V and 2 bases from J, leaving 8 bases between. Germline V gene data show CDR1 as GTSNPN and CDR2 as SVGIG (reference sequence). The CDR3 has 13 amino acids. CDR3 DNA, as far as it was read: TGTGCCTGGAGGAACAGGGCTGGAAACACC. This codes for CAWRNRAGNT. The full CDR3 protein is CAWRNRAGNTIYF.

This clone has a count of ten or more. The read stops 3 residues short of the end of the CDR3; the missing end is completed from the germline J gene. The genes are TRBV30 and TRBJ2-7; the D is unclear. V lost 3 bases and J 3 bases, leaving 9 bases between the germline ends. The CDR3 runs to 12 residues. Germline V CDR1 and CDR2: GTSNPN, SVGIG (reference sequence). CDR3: CAWSFNNYEQYF. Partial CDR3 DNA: TGTGCCTGGAGCTTCAACAACTACGAG.

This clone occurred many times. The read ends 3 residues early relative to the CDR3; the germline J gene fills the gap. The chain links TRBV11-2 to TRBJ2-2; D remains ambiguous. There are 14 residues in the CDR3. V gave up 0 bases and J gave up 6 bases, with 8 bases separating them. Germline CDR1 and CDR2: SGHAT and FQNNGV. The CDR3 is CASSLEGPAGELFF. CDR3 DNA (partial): TGTGCCAGCAGCTTAGAAGGGCCTGCCGGGGAG.

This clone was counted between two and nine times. CDR3 region: CASSPPSGSFSYEQYF. The CDR3 DNA, read in part, is TGTGCCAGCTCACCACCAAGCGGGAGTTTTTCCTACGAG. This chain connects TRBV18 to TRBJ2-7; 8 positions agree with TRBD2. The read finishes 3 residues shy of the CDR3 end, and the germline J gene is used to complete it. Trimming at V came to 0 bases and at J to 1 base, leaving 5 bases not matched to a gene. The length of the CDR3 is 16 residues. Germline lookup yields CDR1 KGHSH and CDR2 LQKENI.

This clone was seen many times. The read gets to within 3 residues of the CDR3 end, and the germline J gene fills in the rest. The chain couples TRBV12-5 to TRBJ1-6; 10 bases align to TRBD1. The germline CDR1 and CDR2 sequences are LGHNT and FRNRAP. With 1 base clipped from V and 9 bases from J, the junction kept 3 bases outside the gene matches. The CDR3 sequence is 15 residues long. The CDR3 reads CASGLAGTGVSPLHF. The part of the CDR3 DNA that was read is TGTGCTAGTGGTTTGGCCGGGACAGGGGTTTCACCC.

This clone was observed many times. The sequenced CDR3 bases are TGTGCCAGCAGCCTAACTAGCGGGGGTATTGTCTCCTACGAG. Its protein product is CASSLTSGGIVSYE. The full CDR3 is CASSLTSGGIVSYEQYF. The chain is built from TRBV7-8 and TRBJ2-7; TRBD2 agrees at 11 bases. Coverage ceases 3 residues before the CDR3 finishes, and the germline J gene fills in the end. The V gene's germline CDR1 is SGHVS and CDR2 FQNEAQ. Losses at the gene ends were 5 bases for V and 0 bases for J; bases not matched to a gene: 9. The CDR3 consists of 17 residues.

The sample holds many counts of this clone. CDR3 DNA, as far as it was read: TGTGCCACAGGCGCGGGGGGGGGCGCAGATACG. Translating gives CATGAGGGADT. The whole CDR3 is CATGAGGGADTQYF. The genes are TRBV6-2 or TRBV6-3 and TRBJ2-3, with TRBD2 identical over 9 bases. The missing CDR3 end, 3 residues past where the read stops, is filled in from the germline J gene. V shed 10 bases and J 4 bases; nucleotides not matched to a gene: 9. The germline V gene has CDR1 MNHEY and CDR2 SVGEGT. The CDR3 extends over 14 amino acids.

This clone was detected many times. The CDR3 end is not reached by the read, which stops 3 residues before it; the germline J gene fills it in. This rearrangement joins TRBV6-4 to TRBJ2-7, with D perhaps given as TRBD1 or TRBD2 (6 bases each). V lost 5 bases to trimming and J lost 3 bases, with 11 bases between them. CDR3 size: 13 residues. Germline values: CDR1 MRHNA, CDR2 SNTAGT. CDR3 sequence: CASSRGGGYEQYF. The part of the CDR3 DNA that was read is TGTGCCAGCAGTAGAGGAGGGGGCTACGAG.